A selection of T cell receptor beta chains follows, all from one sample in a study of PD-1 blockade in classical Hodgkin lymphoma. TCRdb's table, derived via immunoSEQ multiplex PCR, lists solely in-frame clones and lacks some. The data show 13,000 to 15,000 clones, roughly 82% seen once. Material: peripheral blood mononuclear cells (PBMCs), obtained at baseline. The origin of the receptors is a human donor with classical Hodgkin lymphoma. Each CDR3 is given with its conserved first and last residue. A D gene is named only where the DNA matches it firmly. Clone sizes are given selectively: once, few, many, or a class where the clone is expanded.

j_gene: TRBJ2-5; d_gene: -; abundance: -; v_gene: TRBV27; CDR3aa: CASSFGRFRETQYF; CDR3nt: TGTGCCAGCAGTTTTGGCAGATTTAGGGAGACCCAGTACTTC
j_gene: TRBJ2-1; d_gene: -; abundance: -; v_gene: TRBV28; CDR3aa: CASTSAGTPNSYNEQFF; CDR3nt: TGTGCCAGCACCTCCGCCGGGACCCCCAACTCCTACAATGAGCAGTTCTTC
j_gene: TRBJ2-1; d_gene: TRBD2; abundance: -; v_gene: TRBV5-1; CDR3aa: CASSLGSVGTSGRIEQFF; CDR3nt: TGCGCCAGCAGCTTGGGGTCCGTCGGGACTAGCGGGAGAATTGAGCAGTTCTTC
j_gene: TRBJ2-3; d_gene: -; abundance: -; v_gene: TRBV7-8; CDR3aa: CASSVYTTDTQYF; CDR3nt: TGTGCCAGCAGCGTCTACACAACAGATACGCAGTATTTT
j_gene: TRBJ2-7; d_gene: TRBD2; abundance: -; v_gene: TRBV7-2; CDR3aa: CASSPGVGEGYEQYF; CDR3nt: TGTGCCAGCAGCCCGGGGGTAGGGGAGGGCTACGAGCAGTACTTC
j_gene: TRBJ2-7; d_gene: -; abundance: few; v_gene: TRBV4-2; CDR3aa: CASSQAGRGDGSEQYF; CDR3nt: TGTGCCAGCAGCCAAGCGGGGCGGGGAGATGGCTCCGAGCAGTACTTC
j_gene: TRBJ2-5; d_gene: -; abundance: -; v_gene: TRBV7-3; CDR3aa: CASSPGSAMQETQYF; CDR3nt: TGTGCCAGCAGCCCCGGGTCTGCGATGCAAGAGACCCAGTACTTC
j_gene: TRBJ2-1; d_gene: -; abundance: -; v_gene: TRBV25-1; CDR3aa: CASSESWWSLNEQFF; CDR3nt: TGTGCCAGCAGTGAATCCTGGTGGTCACTTAATGAGCAGTTCTTC
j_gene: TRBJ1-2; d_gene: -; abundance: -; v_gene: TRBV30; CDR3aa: CAWRRVGTSGGYTF; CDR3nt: TGTGCCTGGAGGCGGGTGGGGACTTCAGGAGGCTACACCTTC
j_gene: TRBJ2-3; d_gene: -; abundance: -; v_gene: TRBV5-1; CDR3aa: CASSLLAGTPGDTQYF; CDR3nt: TGCGCCAGCAGCTTGTTGGCGGGTACTCCTGGAGATACGCAGTATTTT
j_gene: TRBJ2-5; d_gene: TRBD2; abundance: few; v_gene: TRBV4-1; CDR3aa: CASSRSGGGGETQYF; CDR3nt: TGCGCCAGCAGCCGGAGCGGGGGGGGCGGGGAGACCCAGTACTTC
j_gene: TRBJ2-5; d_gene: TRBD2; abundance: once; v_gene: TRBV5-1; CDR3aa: CASSLSSGQETQYF; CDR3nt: TGCGCCAGCAGCCTCTCTAGCGGACAAGAGACCCAGTACTTC
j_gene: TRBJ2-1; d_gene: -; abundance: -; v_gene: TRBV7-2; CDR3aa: CASSLLSEQFF; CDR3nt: TGTGCCAGCAGCTTACTGAGTGAGCAGTTCTTC
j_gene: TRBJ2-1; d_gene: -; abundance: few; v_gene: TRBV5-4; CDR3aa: CASSLATVYSYNEQFF; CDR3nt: TGTGCCAGCAGCTTGGCCACGGTCTACTCCTACAATGAGCAGTTCTTC
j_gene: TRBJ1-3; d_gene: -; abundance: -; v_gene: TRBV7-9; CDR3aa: CASSLQQSGSDF; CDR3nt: TGTGCCAGCAGCCTACAACAATCGGGCTCGGATTTT
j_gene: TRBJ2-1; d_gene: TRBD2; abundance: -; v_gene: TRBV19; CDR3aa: CASSREVLDEQFF; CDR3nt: TGTGCCAGTAGTCGGGAGGTATTGGATGAGCAGTTCTTC
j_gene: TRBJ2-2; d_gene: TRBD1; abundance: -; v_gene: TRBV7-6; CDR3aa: CASSLTGQGSGELFF; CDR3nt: TGTGCCAGCAGCTTAACGGGACAGGGATCCGGGGAGCTGTTTTTT
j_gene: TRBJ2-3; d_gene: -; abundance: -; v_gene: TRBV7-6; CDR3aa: CASSLEGGGTDTQYF; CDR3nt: TGTGCCAGCAGCTTAGAGGGGGGGGGCACAGATACGCAGTATTTT
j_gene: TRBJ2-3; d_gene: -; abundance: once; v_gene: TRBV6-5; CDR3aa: CASTSPGDTQYF; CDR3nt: TGTGCCAGCACCTCCCCAGGAGATACGCAGTATTTT
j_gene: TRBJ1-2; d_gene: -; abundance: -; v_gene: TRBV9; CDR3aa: CASSKDGGGSGYTF; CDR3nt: TGTGCCAGCAGCAAGGACGGCGGTGGGAGCGGCTACACCTTC
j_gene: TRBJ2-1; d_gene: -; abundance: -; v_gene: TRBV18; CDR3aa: CASSPNRASSYNEQFF; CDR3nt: TGTGCCAGCTCACCAAACAGGGCCAGCTCCTACAATGAGCAGTTCTTC
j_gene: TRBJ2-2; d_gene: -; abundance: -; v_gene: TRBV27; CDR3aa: CASSLWGSGELFF; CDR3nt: TGTGCCAGCAGTTTATGGGGTTCCGGGGAGCTGTTTTTT
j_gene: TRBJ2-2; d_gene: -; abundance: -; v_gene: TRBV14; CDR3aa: CASSQDRLNTGELFF; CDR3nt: TGTGCCAGCAGCCAAGACAGGCTAAACACCGGGGAGCTGTTTTTT
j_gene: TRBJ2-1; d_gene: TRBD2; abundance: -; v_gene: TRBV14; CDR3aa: CASSTRTSHRSYNEQFF; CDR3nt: TGTGCCAGCAGCACCCGGACTAGCCACCGCTCCTACAATGAGCAGTTCTTC
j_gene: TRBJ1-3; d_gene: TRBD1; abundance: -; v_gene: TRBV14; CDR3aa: CASSKGTGSFSGNTIYF; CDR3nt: TGTGCCAGCAGCAAAGGGACAGGGAGTTTCTCTGGAAACACCATATATTTT
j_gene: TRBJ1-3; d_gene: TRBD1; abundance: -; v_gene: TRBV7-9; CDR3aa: CASSLRPGQGIHGNTIYF; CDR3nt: TGTGCCAGCAGCTTAAGACCGGGACAGGGGATACATGGAAACACCATATATTTT
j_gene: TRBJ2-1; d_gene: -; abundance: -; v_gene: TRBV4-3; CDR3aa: CASSPRLLVHNEQFF; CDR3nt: TGCGCCAGCAGCCCACGTCTGCTGGTCCACAATGAGCAGTTCTTC